Below, 10 T cell receptor beta chains from the same sample are listed, as sequenced in a study of early T cells in non-severe SARS-CoV-2 infection. TCRdb re-called the 5' RACE reads with MiXCR, one entry per CDR3 protein. This table holds 30,000 to 35,000 distinct CDR3 sequences, roughly 6.6% found once. The sequencing sample was made of whole blood. All receptors come from an adult who was a healthcare worker with PCR-confirmed SARS-CoV-2 infection or an uninfected control (not recorded which).

This clonotype has ten or more counts. The rearrangement uses TRBV29-1 and TRBJ2-7; D is uncertain. With 3 bases removed from V and 3 bases from J, the gap between germline ends came to 6 bases. This CDR3 has 11 amino acids. CDR1 is SQVTM, CDR2 ANQGSEA, per germline. CDR3 nucleotides: TGCAGCGTTGACCCCGGCTACGAGCAGTACTTC. It is translated as CSVDPGYEQYF.

The CDR3 protein is CASREADTEAFF. CDR3 bases: TGTGCCAGCAGGGAGGCCGACACTGAAGCTTTCTTT. This chain joins TRBV7-9 and TRBJ1-1; D gene uncertain. Per the germline V gene, CDR1 is SEHNR and CDR2 is FQNEAQ (reference sequence). This CDR3 has 12 residues. V lost 6 bases and J 3 bases, leaving 8 bases between the germline ends. Full variable domain (outside the CDR3, taken from reference TRBV7-9 and TRBJ1-1): DTGVSQNPRHKITKRGQNVTFRCDPISEHNRLYWYRQTLGQGPEFLTYFQNEAQLEKSRLLSDRFSAERPKGSFSTLEIQRTEQGDSAMYLCASREADTEAFFGQGTRLTVV.

Judged by abundance, this clonotype is medium-sized (0.01 to 0.1%). V and J are TRBV15 and TRBJ2-1; D may be TRBD2 (5 bases). Germline V gene data show CDR1 as LNHNV and CDR2 as YYDKDF (reference sequence). The CDR3 covers 15 residues. Trimming removed 1 base from V and 0 bases from J, with 7 bases in between. CDR3 residues: CATSRGSDSYNEQFF. CDR3 sequence (DNA): TGTGCCACCAGCAGAGGTAGCGACTCCTACAATGAGCAGTTCTTC.

This clonotype was picked up many times. The V and J genes are TRBV7-6 and TRBJ2-2, with D possibly being TRBD1 (5 bases). In germline, CDR1 is SGHVS, CDR2 FNYEAQ. The CDR3 has 17 amino acids. Trimming stripped 2 bases from V and 4 bases from J, with 17 bases between. CDR3 region: CASSLRRITGSTGELFF. The CDR3 DNA is TGTGCCAGCAGCTTACGAAGGATCACAGGTTCCACCGGGGAGCTGTTTTTT. The variable domain in full, completed from reference TRBV7-6 and TRBJ2-2, reads GAGVSQSPRYKVTKRGQDVALRCDPISGHVSLYWYRQALGQGPEFLTYFNYEAQQDKSGLPNDRFSAERPEGSISTLTIQRTEQRDSAMYRCASSLRRITGSTGELFFGEGSRLTVL.

This clonotype was counted only a few times. V usage is TRBV7-2 and J usage is TRBJ2-7, with D perhaps matching TRBD1 or TRBD2 (5 bases each). V was trimmed by 4 bases and J by 2 bases, leaving 9 bases between them. Germline CDR1 SGHTA, CDR2 FQGNSA. The CDR3 extends over 13 amino acids. CDR3 amino acids: CASSWDGAYEQYF. The CDR3 DNA reads as TGTGCCAGCAGCTGGGACGGCGCCTACGAGCAGTACTTC.

The table lists this clonotype with many counts. The chain employs TRBV18 and TRBJ2-7, with no clear D. The CDR3 contains 13 residues. In germline, CDR1 is KGHSH, CDR2 LQKENI. Trimming took off 2 bases at V and 6 bases at J, with 11 bases between the two ends. The CDR3 spells CASSPSTPAEQYF. The CDR3 DNA follows: TGTGCCAGCTCACCAAGCACTCCGGCCGAGCAGTACTTC.

This clonotype has ten or more counts. The rearrangement joins TRBV28 to TRBJ1-2, with D possibly matching TRBD1 (5 bases). The CDR3 spans 14 residues. Germline values: CDR1 MDHEN, CDR2 SYDVKM. Trimming left V 5 bases short and J 4 bases short, with 14 bases between. This CDR3 reads CASSPTGALYGYTF. The CDR3, as DNA: TGTGCCAGCAGTCCCACAGGAGCTCTCTATGGCTACACCTTC.

This clonotype appeared a few times. The rearrangement uses TRBV29-1 and TRBJ2-3; D might be TRBD2 (6 bases). The CDR3 consists of 14 residues. Trimming left V 3 bases short and J 0 bases short, with 10 bases between. Germline values: CDR1 SQVTM, CDR2 ANQGSEA. CDR3 protein: CSVEGGMSTDTQYF. For the CDR3, the DNA is TGCAGCGTTGAGGGCGGGATGAGCACAGATACGCAGTATTTT.

This clonotype has at least ten counts. The V and J genes are TRBV29-1 and TRBJ2-1; 8 bases are a match to TRBD2. The CDR3 covers 20 residues. J lost 9 bases, V lost 6 bases, and 31 bases had no gene match. CDR1 is SQVTM and CDR2 is ANQGSEA in the germline V gene. The CDR3 loop is CSVDPPGGWLAGKVWSEQFF. The CDR3 DNA is TGCAGCGTCGATCCCCCGGGGGGATGGCTAGCGGGTAAAGTATGGAGTGAGCAGTTCTTC.

This rearrangement joins TRBV7-9 to TRBJ1-6; TRBD1 agrees at 8 bases. Germline CDR1 SEHNR, CDR2 FQNEAQ (reference sequence). Trimming at V came to 1 base and at J to 4 bases, leaving 0 bases not matched to a gene. The CDR3 runs 15 residues. The CDR3 sequence: CASSLGQGYNSPLHF. In nucleotides, the CDR3 is TGTGCCAGCAGCTTAGGACAGGGGTATAATTCACCCCTCCACTTT.